A single sample is the source of the 21 T cell receptor beta chains below, sequenced in a study of blood T cell repertoires in COVID-19 (dated by TCRdb to the early 2020s). To prepare the library, the immunoSEQ multiplex PCR assay was applied. The immuneACCESS repertoire file appears here via TCRdb, limited to in-frame rearrangements. These files lack a portion of the clones; in checked studies, under half of the deficit traces to unresolved V genes, and the cause of the others is not known. The sample data list about 170,000 clones, and about four fifths of these were observed just once. The ten biggest clones cover less than 4% of the sample. The sample was PBMCs or T cells enriched from blood (not recorded which). Receptors originate from a woman between 50 and 59 years old in a cohort exposed to, infected with or recovered from COVID-19 (not recorded which).

The rearrangement links TRBV9 to TRBJ2-7, with D possibly TRBD1 on 6 matching bases. With 0 bases removed from V and 3 bases from J, the gap between germline ends came to 16 bases. The CDR3 has 16 amino acids. Germline V gene sequence: CDR1 SGDLS, CDR2 YYNGEE. The CDR3 sequence: CASSVGAGEVGYEQYF. For the CDR3, the DNA is TGTGCCAGCAGCGTAGGGGCAGGGGAAGTCGGCTACGAGCAGTACTTC.

The chain links TRBV5-1 to TRBJ2-1, with 8 bases that match TRBD1. Trimming took 1 base from V and 5 from J; bases not matched to a gene: 17. CDR1 is SGHRS, CDR2 YFSETQ, per germline. The CDR3 sequence is 19 residues long. CDR3: CASSLMPGQVSRGNNEQFF. The CDR3 nucleotides read TGCGCCAGCAGCTTGATGCCGGGACAGGTCTCACGGGGTAACAATGAGCAGTTCTTC.

This chain connects TRBV12-3 or TRBV12-4 to TRBJ2-5, with a weak D call TRBD1 (6 bases). Trimming left V 6 bases short and J 1 base short, with 9 bases between. The CDR3 sequence is 13 residues long. CDR3: CASSGQFQETQYF. The CDR3 bases are TGTGCCAGCAGCGGACAGTTCCAAGAGACCCAGTACTTC.

V is TRBV14 and J is TRBJ2-2; TRBD1 matches 7 bases. CDR3 length: 16 amino acids. The V gene end was trimmed by 8 bases and the J gene end by 7 bases; junction bases not matched to a gene: 16. Germline-derived CDR1 and CDR2 are SGHDN and FVKESK. CDR3 DNA: TGTGCCAGCGCCAAATTTCGACAGGGCTTACACGGGGAGCTGTTTTTT. Its translation: CASAKFRQGLHGELFF.

This clone turned up a few times. V is TRBV27 and J is TRBJ2-7; TRBD2 matches 8 bases. CDR1 and CDR2 (germline): MNHEY, SMNVEV (reference sequence). Trimming cost V 2 bases and J 3 bases; bases outside gene matches: 6. CDR3 size: 15 residues. CDR3 nucleotides: TGTGCCAGCAGTTTAAGCCCGGGGGGGTTCTACGAGCAGTACTTC. Protein: CASSLSPGGFYEQYF.

This rearrangement joins TRBV4-1 to TRBJ2-5; 9 nucleotides align to TRBD2. This CDR3 region has 17 residues. Germline V CDR1 and CDR2: MGHRA, YSYEKL. The V segment lost 2 bases and the J segment 4 bases; nucleotides outside the gene matches: 11. DNA for the CDR3: TGCGCCAGCAGCCAATATGGGTCCGGGACTAGCAGAGAGACCCAGTACTTC. Translation: CASSQYGSGTSRETQYF.

V is TRBV21-1 and J is TRBJ1-1. TRBV21-1 is a pseudogene segment. The CDR3 is 14 residues long. The chain's CDR3 is CASSNKVRKTEAFF. DNA for the CDR3: TGTGCCAGCAGCAATAAAGTGCGGAAGACTGAAGCTTTCTTT.

The chain carries TRBV7-2 and TRBJ2-1, with D possibly being TRBD2 (5 bases). Between the trimmed V and J ends, which lost 1 base and 6 bases, there was a span of 16 bases. The CDR3 spans 16 residues. CDR1 is SGHTA, CDR2 FQGNSA, per germline. CDR3 sequence: CASSLERLLVGNEQFF. The CDR3 DNA is TGTGCCAGCAGCTTAGAGCGGTTGCTAGTGGGCAATGAGCAGTTCTTC.

This clone was counted a few times. V usage is TRBV20-1 and J usage is TRBJ2-1, with 8 bases lining up with TRBD2. Germline-derived CDR1 and CDR2 are DFQATT and SNEGSKA (reference sequence). Trimming removed 3 bases from V and 1 base from J; junction bases left unmatched: 5. The CDR3 totals 15 residues. The CDR3 bases are TGCAGTGCTAGTGCGGCGGGAGGTTCCTACAATGAGCAGTTCTTC. Its translation: CSASAAGGSYNEQFF.

The chain couples TRBV4-1 to TRBJ1-5, with D possibly matching TRBD1 (6 bases). The CDR3 has 15 amino acids. V lost 0 bases and J 6 bases, leaving 12 bases between the germline ends. CDR1 MGHRA and CDR2 YSYEKL come from the germline V gene. DNA for the CDR3: TGCGCCAGCAGCCAAGAACGGACAGATAGTCAGCCCCAGCATTTT. Its translation is CASSQERTDSQPQHF.

This clone showed up just once. The chain couples TRBV4-1 to TRBJ1-1; TRBD1 might be the D (6 bases). This CDR3 comprises 17 residues. Germline values: CDR1 MGHRA, CDR2 YSYEKL. V was clipped by 2 bases and J by 0 bases, with 16 bases between them. This chain's CDR3 is CASSQLGQRIMNTEAFF. The CDR3 DNA reads as TGCGCCAGCAGCCAACTCGGACAGAGAATAATGAACACTGAAGCTTTCTTT.

The rearrangement links TRBV5-1 to TRBJ2-3; tentatively, D is TRBD2 (5 bases). There are 13 residues in the CDR3. V lost 6 bases and J 1 base, leaving 9 bases between the germline ends. Germline CDR1 reads SGHRS; CDR2 reads YFSETQ. CDR3 sequence (DNA): TGCGCCAGCACGAGGGCCGGCACAGATACGCAGTATTTT. This encodes CASTRAGTDTQYF. The full variable domain, with the rest looked up from reference TRBV5-1 and TRBJ2-3, is KAGVTQTPRYLIKTRGQQVTLSCSPISGHRSVSWYQQTPGQGLQFLFEYFSETQRNKGNFPGRFSGRQFSNSRSEMNVSTLELGDSALYLCASTRAGTDTQYFGPGTRLTVL.

V is TRBV11-3 and J is TRBJ2-1; no clear D. V lost 5 bases and J lost 1, with 9 bases in between. From germline, CDR1 is SGHNT and CDR2 YENEEA. CDR3 length: 14 amino acids. The CDR3 loop reads CASSRSGSYNEQFF. The CDR3 DNA reads TGTGCCAGCAGCCGCTCAGGATCCTACAATGAGCAGTTCTTC.

This clone was counted between two and nine times. This chain uses TRBV30 with TRBJ1-5; D call uncertain. The length of the CDR3 is 15 residues. V was clipped by 4 bases and J by 7 bases, with 20 bases between them. Germline values: CDR1 GTSNPN, CDR2 SVGIG (reference sequence). In nucleotides, the CDR3 is TGTGCCTGGAAGACTACCGGACCGGGAAAACAGCCCCAGCATTTT. This gives the protein CAWKTTGPGKQPQHF.

The V and J genes are TRBV5-1 and TRBJ2-2; the match to TRBD1 covers 9 bases. V lost 0 bases and J lost 6; bases outside the gene matches: 3. Germline assignment: CDR1 SGHRS and CDR2 YFSETQ. This CDR3 contains 15 residues. The CDR3: CASSLEGQGAGELFF. The CDR3 region has the DNA TGCGCCAGCAGCTTGGAGGGACAGGGAGCCGGGGAGCTGTTTTTT.

The rearrangement uses TRBV5-1 and TRBJ2-2; perhaps TRBD2 as D (6 bases). Trimming left V 2 bases short and J 3 bases short, with 11 bases between. Per the germline V gene, CDR1 is SGHRS and CDR2 is YFSETQ. The CDR3 sequence is 15 residues long. CDR3 region: CASSFAPGDTGELFF. The CDR3 nucleotides are TGCGCCAGCAGCTTCGCCCCGGGGGACACCGGGGAGCTGTTTTTT.

The CDR3 DNA reads TGCGCCAGCAGCTTTGAGGGAAATCAGCCCCAGCATTTT. It is translated as CASSFEGNQPQHF. This chain connects TRBV5-1 to TRBJ1-5; D is unclear. The CDR3 spans 13 residues. Trimming took 2 bases from V and 4 from J, leaving 7 bases between them. Germline CDR1 SGHRS, CDR2 YFSETQ.

The chain recombines TRBV28 with TRBJ1-5, with 7 bases that match TRBD1. V trimming: 1 base; J trimming: 7 bases; junction bases outside the gene matches: 7. CDR3 length: 15 residues. The germline V gene encodes CDR1 MDHEN and CDR2 SYDVKM. CDR3 in amino acids: CASSLFSRGYQPQHF. CDR3 in DNA: TGTGCCAGCAGTTTATTTAGCAGGGGGTACCAGCCCCAGCATTTT.

V gene TRBV30 combines with J gene TRBJ2-1; D may be TRBD2 (5 bases). Deletions cut 3 bases from V and 3 bases from J, with 15 bases between. Germline CDR1 GTSNPN, CDR2 SVGIG (reference sequence). The CDR3 is made up of 15 amino acids. In nucleotides, the CDR3 is TGTGCCTGGAGGGGGTCAGGCGGGCGCTACAATGAGCAGTTCTTC. Encoded protein: CAWRGSGGRYNEQFF.

CDR3 DNA sequence: TGTGCCAGCAGTCTATCCTCCACCGGGACAGCGAATTCACCCCTCCACTTT. It encodes CASSLSSTGTANSPLHF. The chain uses TRBV6-6 and TRBJ1-6; 7 nucleotides align to TRBD1. Looked up from germline, CDR1 is MNHNY and CDR2 is SVGAGI (reference sequence). Unmatched junction bases numbered 14, after V lost 5 bases and J lost 7 bases. The CDR3 has 17 amino acids.

This sequence joins TRBV18 and TRBJ2-4, with a tentative D call TRBD2 (5 bases). V was clipped by 2 bases and J by 8 bases, with 10 bases between them. Germline V CDR1 and CDR2: KGHSH, LQKENI. The CDR3 has 13 residues. The DNA for the CDR3 is TGTGCCAGCTCACCAACGATGGAGGACATTCAGTACTTC. The encoded protein is CASSPTMEDIQYF. Full variable domain (outside the CDR3, taken from reference TRBV18 and TRBJ2-4): NAGVMQNPRHLVRRRGQEARLRCSPMKGHSHVYWYRQLPEEGLKFMVYLQKENIIDESGMPKERFSAEFPKEGPSILRIQQVVRGDSAAYFCASSPTMEDIQYFGAGTRLSVL.